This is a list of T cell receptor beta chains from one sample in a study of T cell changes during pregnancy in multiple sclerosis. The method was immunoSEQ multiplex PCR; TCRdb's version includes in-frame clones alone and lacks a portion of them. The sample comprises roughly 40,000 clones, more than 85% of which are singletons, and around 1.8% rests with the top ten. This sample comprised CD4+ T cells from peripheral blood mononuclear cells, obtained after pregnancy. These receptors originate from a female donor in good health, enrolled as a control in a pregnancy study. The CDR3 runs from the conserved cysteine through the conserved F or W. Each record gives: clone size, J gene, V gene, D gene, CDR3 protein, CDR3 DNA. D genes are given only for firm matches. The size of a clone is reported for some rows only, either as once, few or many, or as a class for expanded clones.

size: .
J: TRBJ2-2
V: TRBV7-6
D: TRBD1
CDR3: CASSLAAGQGAGELFF
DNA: TGTGCCAGCAGCTTAGCTGCAGGACAGGGGGCCGGGGAGCTGTTTTTT

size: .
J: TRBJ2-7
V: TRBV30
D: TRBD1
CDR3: CAWSVGTGTSYEQYF
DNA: TGTGCCTGGAGTGTAGGGACAGGGACCTCCTACGAGCAGTACTTC

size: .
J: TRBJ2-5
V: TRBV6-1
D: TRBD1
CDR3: CASSELQGAQETQYF
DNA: TGTGCCAGCAGTGAGCTCCAGGGGGCTCAGGAGACCCAGTACTTC

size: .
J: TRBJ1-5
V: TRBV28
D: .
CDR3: CAAASGRAGGNQPQHF
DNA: TGTGCCGCTGCTTCTGGGCGGGCGGGAGGCAATCAGCCCCAGCATTTT

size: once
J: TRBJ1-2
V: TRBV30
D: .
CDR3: CAWSAGTPGYTF
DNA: TGTGCCTGGAGTGCCGGGACACCTGGCTACACCTTC

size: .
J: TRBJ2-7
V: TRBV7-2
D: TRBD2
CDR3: CASSPGGRYEQYF
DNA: TGTGCCAGCAGCCCGGGGGGACGGTACGAGCAGTACTTC

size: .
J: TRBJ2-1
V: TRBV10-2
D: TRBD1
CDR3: CASSEPRDRGGNEQFF
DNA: TGCGCCAGCAGTGAGCCCCGGGACAGGGGGGGCAATGAGCAGTTCTTC

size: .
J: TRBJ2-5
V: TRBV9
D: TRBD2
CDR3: CASSVGGGPQETQYF
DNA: TGTGCCAGCAGCGTAGGGGGAGGGCCCCAAGAGACCCAGTACTTC

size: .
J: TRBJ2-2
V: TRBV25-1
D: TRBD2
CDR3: CASSEYLAVAGTAGELFF
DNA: TGTGCCAGCAGTGAATACCTAGCGGTCGCGGGAACCGCCGGGGAGCTGTTTTTT

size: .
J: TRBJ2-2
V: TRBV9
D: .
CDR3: CASSVLVNTGELFF
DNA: TGTGCCAGCAGCGTACTAGTTAACACCGGGGAGCTGTTTTTT

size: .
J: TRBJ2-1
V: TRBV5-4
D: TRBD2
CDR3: CASSSLGRGGLYNEQFF
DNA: TGTGCCAGCAGCTCCTTGGGGCGGGGGGGCTTATACAATGAGCAGTTCTTC

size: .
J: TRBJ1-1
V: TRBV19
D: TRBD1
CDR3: CASRRDSPEAFF
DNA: TGTGCCAGTAGACGGGACAGCCCTGAAGCTTTCTTT

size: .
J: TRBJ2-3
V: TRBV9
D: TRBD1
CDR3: CASSARQGAGQYF
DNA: TGTGCCAGCAGCGCGCGACAGGGGGCGGGACAGTATTTT

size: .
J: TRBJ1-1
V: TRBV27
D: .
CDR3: CASSFAQTRNTEAFF
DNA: TGTGCCAGCAGTTTCGCTCAGACACGGAACACTGAAGCTTTCTTT

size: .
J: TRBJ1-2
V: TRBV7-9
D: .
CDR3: CASSTLPYKTSVNYGYTF
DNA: TGTGCCAGCAGCACCTTGCCTTATAAAACTAGCGTCAATTATGGCTACACCTTC

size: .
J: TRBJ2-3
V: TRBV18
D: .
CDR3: CASSSLPGTDTQYF
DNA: TGTGCCAGCTCATCACTTCCAGGGACAGATACGCAGTATTTT

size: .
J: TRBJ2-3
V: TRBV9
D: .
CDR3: CASSVVGTDTQYF
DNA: TGTGCCAGCAGCGTAGTCGGCACAGATACGCAGTATTTT

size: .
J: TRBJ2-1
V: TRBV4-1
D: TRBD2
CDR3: CASSHRSGVSSYNEQFF
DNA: TGCGCCAGCAGCCACCGTAGCGGGGTCAGCTCCTACAATGAGCAGTTCTTC

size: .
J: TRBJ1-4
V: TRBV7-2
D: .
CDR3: CASSLVGTSEKLFF
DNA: TGTGCCAGCAGCTTAGTAGGGACAAGCGAAAAACTGTTTTTT

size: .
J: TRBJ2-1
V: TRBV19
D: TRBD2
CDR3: CATGLADINNEQFF
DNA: TGTGCCACCGGACTAGCGGATATAAACAATGAGCAGTTCTTC

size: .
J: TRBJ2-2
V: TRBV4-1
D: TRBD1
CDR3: CASSPGNRGDTGELFF
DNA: TGCGCCAGCAGCCCAGGGAACAGGGGGGACACCGGGGAGCTGTTTTTT

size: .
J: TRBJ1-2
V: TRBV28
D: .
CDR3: CASSFGGLGYGYTF
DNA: TGTGCCAGCAGTTTTGGGGGCCTTGGCTATGGCTACACCTTC

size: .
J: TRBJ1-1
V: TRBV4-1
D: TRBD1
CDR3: CASSHPPGRGLKNTEAFF
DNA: TGCGCCAGCAGCCACCCCCCGGGCAGGGGGCTAAAGAACACTGAAGCTTTCTTT

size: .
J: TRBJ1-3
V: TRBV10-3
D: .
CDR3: CAIPGARINGNTIYF
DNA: TGTGCCATCCCAGGGGCTCGGATCAATGGAAACACCATATATTTT

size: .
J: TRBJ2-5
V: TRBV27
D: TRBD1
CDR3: CASRGLGTGGETQYF
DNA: TGTGCCAGCAGGGGTCTCGGGACAGGCGGAGAGACCCAGTACTTC

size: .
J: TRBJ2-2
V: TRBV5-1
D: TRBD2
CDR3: CASSVTSGPSGELFF
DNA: TGCGCCAGCAGCGTGACTAGCGGTCCGTCCGGGGAGCTGTTTTTT

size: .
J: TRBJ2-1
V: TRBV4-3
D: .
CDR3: CASSQELIDEQFF
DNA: TGCGCCAGCAGCCAAGAGCTAATCGATGAGCAGTTCTTC

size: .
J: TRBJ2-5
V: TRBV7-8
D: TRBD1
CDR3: CASSSWPGTGNGETQYF
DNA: TGTGCCAGCAGCAGCTGGCCCGGGACAGGGAATGGAGAGACCCAGTACTTC

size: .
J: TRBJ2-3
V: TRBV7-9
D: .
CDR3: CASSPRTIDTQYF
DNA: TGTGCCAGCAGCCCCCGGACTATTGATACGCAGTATTTT

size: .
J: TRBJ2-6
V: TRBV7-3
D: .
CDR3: CASSPGLLNSGANVLTF
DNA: TGTGCCAGCAGCCCGGGACTCCTAAACTCTGGGGCCAACGTCCTGACTTTC

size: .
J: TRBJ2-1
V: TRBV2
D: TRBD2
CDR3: CASSPVSGRTYNEQFF
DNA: TGTGCCAGCAGCCCTGTTAGCGGGAGGACCTACAATGAGCAGTTCTTC

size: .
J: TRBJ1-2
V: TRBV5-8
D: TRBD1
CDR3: CASSLDRGLGYTF
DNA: TGTGCCAGCAGCTTGGACAGGGGGCTTGGCTACACCTTC

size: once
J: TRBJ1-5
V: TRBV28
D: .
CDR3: CASSPAPQAQHF
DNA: TGTGCCAGCAGTCCAGCCCCACAGGCCCAGCATTTT

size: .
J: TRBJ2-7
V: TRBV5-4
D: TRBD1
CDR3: CASSMTGGEGQYF
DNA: TGTGCCAGCAGCATGACAGGGGGCGAAGGGCAGTACTTC

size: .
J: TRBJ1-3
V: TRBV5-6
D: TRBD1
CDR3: CASSLPGQGSGNTIYF
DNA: TGTGCCAGCAGCTTGCCGGGACAGGGGTCCGGAAACACCATATATTTT

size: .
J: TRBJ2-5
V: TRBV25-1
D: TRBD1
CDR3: CASRGGTGKAETQYF
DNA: TGTGCCAGCAGGGGGGGGACAGGGAAGGCGGAGACCCAGTACTTC

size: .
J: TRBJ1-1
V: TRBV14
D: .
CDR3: CASSLQGNTEAFF
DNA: TGTGCCAGCAGCCTGCAGGGGAACACTGAAGCTTTCTTT

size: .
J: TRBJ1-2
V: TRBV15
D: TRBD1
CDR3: CATNTDRTYGYTF
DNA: TGTGCCACCAATACGGACAGGACGTATGGCTACACCTTC

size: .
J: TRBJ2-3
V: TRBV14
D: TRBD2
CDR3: CASSQGGADTQYF
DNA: TGTGCCAGCAGCCAGGGAGGGGCCGATACGCAGTATTTT

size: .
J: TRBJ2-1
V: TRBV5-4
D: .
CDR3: CASSLDSRGSEQFF
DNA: TGTGCCAGCAGCTTGGATAGCAGGGGTAGTGAGCAGTTCTTC

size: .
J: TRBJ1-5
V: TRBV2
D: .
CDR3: CASSRYSNQPQHF
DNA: TGTGCCAGCTCGCGGTATAGCAATCAGCCCCAGCATTTT

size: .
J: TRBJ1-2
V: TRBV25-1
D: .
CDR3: CASSDPVEGGGGYTF
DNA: TGTGCCAGCAGTGATCCGGTCGAAGGCGGAGGGGGCTACACCTTC